This T cell receptor beta chain was retrieved from a study of response to subunit inactivated influenza vaccine. The CDR3 runs to 16 residues. Trimming removed 0 bases from V and 3 bases from J; junction bases left unmatched: 6. Germline V CDR1 and CDR2: LGHDT, YNNKEL (reference sequence). TCRdb fed the RT-PCR reads into MiXCR, producing one record per CDR3 protein. The table includes some 150,000 distinct CDR3 sequences, 10% to 15% detected once. The sample was also linked to a second study, of T cells expressing NK-cell markers. As that study records: Production of TCR beta cDNA relied on 5'RACE template switching with UMIs.

The sequencing here drew on CD8+ T cells sorted from PBMCs, taken 12 days after vaccination. V is TRBV3-1 and J is TRBJ2-7; TRBD2 matches 9 bases. The sequence was obtained from a man between 50 and 59 years old who received an inactivated influenza vaccine. DNA for the CDR3: TGTGCCAGCAGCCAAGATGGGCTAGCGGGACACTACGAGCAGTACTTC. It specifies CASSQDGLAGHYEQYF.